This T cell receptor (beta chain) was captured by sequencing in a study of blood T cell repertoires in COVID-19 (TCRdb year 2020). With respect to the entire study: Collaborator samples came from the United States, Italy and Spain and covered acute and convalescent phases of COVID-19. Subjects who had been exposed to COVID-19, were actively infected with it, or had recovered from it provided the deeply sampled blood TCRbeta repertoires that made up the dataset. The repertoires were released in a freely available public database intended as a resource for research on the immune response to SARS-CoV-2. The prospective study material was composed of cDNA or gDNA derived from T cells, B-cell-depleted T cells, or PBMCs. Where available, HLA class I and class II types were obtained from metadata supplied by the sample provider rather than from assay-based typing. The samples were drawn from the first 160 participants of the ongoing ImmuneRACE study and from 950 to 1,500 subjects provided by 6 global collaborators. Sample metadata almost always included a de-identified subject ID, COVID-19 status, age in years and sex. Broader findings and caveats from the paper: How much clinical and demographic metadata was included differed by source and by participant, and the metadata was provided uncurated.

TCRbeta CDR3 regions were amplified from genomic DNA by means of the immunoSEQ Assay, a bias-controlled multiplex PCR. Concerning the study's data processing: Nucleated cell counts per sample were estimated from amplification of reference gene primers within the assay. Sequence reads were collapsed and filtered to measure the absolute abundance of every unique TCRbeta CDR3 rearrangement. For each sample, productive Simpson clonality was calculated as the square root of Simpson's diversity index across productive rearrangements. TCRdb re-hosts the immuneACCESS table, in-frame sequences only. Its copies lack some clones; in the studies checked, an unresolved V gene accounts for under half of them, and the cause for the rest is not known. Clone size and the V and J calls come from that table; the DNA yielded D and trimming. The sample table holds some 390,000 clones, of which approximately 86% were seen once. Jointly, the top ten make up 2.5% to 3.5% of the sample.

Concerning this clone itself: There is no known antigen for this receptor. No clone much larger than this one lies a single base away; base qualities are absent.

Whole blood was collected in K2EDTA tubes by collaborating institutions according to the institutions' own protocols. For TCRbeta analysis, collaborators shipped samples as frozen whole blood, isolated PBMCs, or DNA extracted from either of those sample types. This sequence originates from a human donor in a cohort sampled during active COVID-19. Sequenced sample: peripheral blood.

The CDR3 reads as follows: CASSELASSYEQYF. The DNA sequence is TGCGCCAGCAGTGAATTGGCAAGCTCCTACGAGCAGTACTTC. The receptor chain draws on TRBV10-2 and TRBJ2-7; too little of a D gene remains to name it. Measured from the cysteine to the phenylalanine, the CDR3 is 14 residues long. The entry retains the CDR3 DNA only, 42 bases that are in frame from base 1. V and J are truncated by 3 bases and 0 bases respectively, leaving an intervening sequence of 9 bases. CDR1 WSHSY and CDR2 SAAADI are derived from the germline V gene.